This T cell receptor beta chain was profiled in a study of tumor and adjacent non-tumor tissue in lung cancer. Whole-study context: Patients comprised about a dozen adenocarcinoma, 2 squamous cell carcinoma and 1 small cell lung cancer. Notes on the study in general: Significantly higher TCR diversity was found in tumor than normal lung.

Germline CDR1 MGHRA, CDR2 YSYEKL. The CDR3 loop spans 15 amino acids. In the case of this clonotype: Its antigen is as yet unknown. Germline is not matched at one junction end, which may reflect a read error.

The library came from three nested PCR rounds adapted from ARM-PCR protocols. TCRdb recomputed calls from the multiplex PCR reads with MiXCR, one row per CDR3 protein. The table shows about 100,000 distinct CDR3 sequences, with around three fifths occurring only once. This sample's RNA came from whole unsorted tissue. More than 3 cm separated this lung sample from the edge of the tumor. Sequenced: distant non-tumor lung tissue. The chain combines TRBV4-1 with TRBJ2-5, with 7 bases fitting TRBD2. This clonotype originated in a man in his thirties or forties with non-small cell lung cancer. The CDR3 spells CASSQDRDAGETRYF. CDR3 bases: TGCGCCAGCAGCCAAGATCGGGATGCGGGAGAGACCCGGTACTTC.